A single sample gave rise to the 6 T cell receptor beta chains below, sequenced in a study of blood T cell repertoires in COVID-19. Using immunoSEQ multiplex PCR, the repertoire was profiled, and TCRdb retains in-frame clones only, with some absent. The sample consists of 200,000 to 300,000 clones, approximately 89% of them appearing once. Sequencing used PBMCs or T cells enriched from blood (not recorded which). These receptors were taken from a woman in her thirties or forties with acute COVID-19.

Only a few counts were recorded for this clone. The chain combines TRBV7-2 with TRBJ1-2, with 7 bases that match TRBD1. The CDR3 has 14 residues. The ends lost 1 base at V and 13 bases at J; junction bases unmatched: 12. The germline V gene encodes CDR1 SGHTA and CDR2 FQGNSA. CDR3 sequence reads: CASSLGTGAFEVTF. DNA for the CDR3: TGTGCCAGCAGCTTAGGGACAGGTGCCTTTGAGGTCACCTTC.

This chain joins TRBV5-4 and TRBJ1-1, with TRBD1 as a possible D gene (5 bases). V shed 2 bases and J shed 3 bases, with 11 bases lying between them. CDR3 size: 14 residues. The germline V gene encodes CDR1 SGHNT and CDR2 YYREEE (reference sequence). The CDR3 here is CASSFFDRDTEAFF. As DNA, the CDR3 is TGTGCCAGCAGCTTCTTCGACAGAGACACTGAAGCTTTCTTT. The whole variable domain, filled in from reference TRBV5-4 and TRBJ1-1, reads ETGVTQSPTHLIKTRGQQVTLRCSSQSGHNTVSWYQQALGQGPQFIFQYYREEENGRGNFPPRFSGLQFPNYSSELNVNALELDDSALYLCASSFFDRDTEAFFGQGTRLTVV.

This clone has a single count. This chain links TRBV7-2 with TRBJ2-7; tentative D call: TRBD1 (6 bases). The CDR3 extends over 14 amino acids. The V and J ends lost 3 bases and 2 bases respectively, with 11 bases between them. Germline loops: CDR1 SGHTA, CDR2 FQGNSA. In DNA, the CDR3 is TGTGCCAGCAGCTTCCCCTACAGGGCCTACGAGCAGTACTTC. Its protein is CASSFPYRAYEQYF.

The genes are TRBV5-6 and TRBJ1-2; no clear D. This CDR3 has 14 residues. CDR1 and CDR2 (germline): SGHDT, YYEEEE. Trimming removed 0 bases from V and 8 bases from J, with 14 bases in between. Written as DNA, the CDR3 is TGTGCCAGCAGCTTGGTCCGGGGAGACGGGGGCTACACCTTC. Amino acid sequence: CASSLVRGDGGYTF.

The chain couples TRBV10-2 to TRBJ1-1, with TRBD1 as a possible D gene (5 bases). V lost 8 bases and J lost 3, with 10 bases in between. CDR3 length: 12 amino acids. Germline CDR1 and CDR2: WSHSY and SAAADI. CDR3 amino acids: CASLGGDTEAFF. CDR3 nucleotide sequence: TGCGCCAGCCTGGGGGGGGACACTGAAGCTTTCTTT.

The rearrangement joins TRBV19 to TRBJ2-2, with 12 positions matching TRBD1. Per germline, CDR1 LNHDA and CDR2 SQIVND (reference sequence). V dropped 11 bases and J dropped 7; count of bases not matched to a gene: 8. CDR3 size: 14 residues. The CDR3 coding sequence is TGTGCCGGGCGGGACAGGGGGCAAGGCGGGGAGCTGTTTTTT. Encoded protein: CAGRDRGQGGELFF.